The 28 T cell receptor beta chains in this list originate from one sample, sequenced in a study of cytomegalovirus exposure and HLA in healthy donors. Vbeta (60) and Jbeta (13) primers were used in the PCR. Clones were sequenced by immunoSEQ multiplex PCR, and TCRdb holds only the in-frame ones, with some missing. The sample lists tens of thousands of clones; 82% were seen once. Sample: PBMCs. The receptors were sampled from a man aged 45-60 years in good health and CMV-seronegative.

This clone was observed a handful of times. The chain is built from TRBV5-6 and TRBJ1-1; D possibly corresponds to TRBD1 (5 bases). CDR3 length: 15 residues. Germline-derived CDR1 and CDR2 are SGHDT and YYEEEE. The V and J ends lost 2 bases and 1 base respectively, with 12 bases between them. CDR3 sequence: CASSFSPDRNTEAFF. CDR3 coding DNA: TGTGCCAGCAGCTTCAGTCCAGACAGGAACACTGAAGCTTTCTTT.

V gene TRBV6-1 combines with J gene TRBJ2-1, with D maybe TRBD1 (6 bases). Trimming took 6 bases from V and 2 from J, leaving 8 bases between them. The CDR3 has 13 amino acids. CDR1 is MNHNS, CDR2 SASEGT, per germline. The CDR3 loop is CASSRDTYNEQFF. CDR3 sequence (DNA): TGTGCCAGCAGCCGGGACACCTACAATGAGCAGTTCTTC.

The chain links TRBV6-1 to TRBJ2-3; TRBD2 matches 7 bases. The CDR3 loop spans 16 amino acids. Germline CDR1 reads MNHNS; CDR2 reads SASEGT. V was clipped by 2 bases and J by 5 bases; unmatched bases: 10. The CDR3 coding sequence is TGTGCCAGCAGTGAACTTATGAGGGGAGGGATAGATACGCAGTATTTT. Encoded protein: CASSELMRGGIDTQYF.

This clone has only one observation. The rearrangement links TRBV4-3 to TRBJ2-3, with TRBD2 matching 12 bases. The germline CDR1 and CDR2 sequences are LGHNA and YSLEER. This CDR3 comprises 18 residues. J gave up 0 bases and V 0 bases, and 4 bases lay outside the gene matches. CDR3 residues: CASSQDASGGVSTDTQYF. CDR3 DNA: TGCGCCAGCAGCCAAGATGCTAGCGGGGGGGTTAGCACAGATACGCAGTATTTT.

V usage is TRBV6-5 and J usage is TRBJ1-1; D remains unclear. CDR1 MNHEY and CDR2 SVGAGI come from the germline V gene. The length of the CDR3 is 15 residues. V was shortened by 0 bases and J by 5 bases, with 13 bases between the two germline ends. The CDR3 DNA reads TGTGCCAGCAGTTACTCGAAGACGGCTAGTACTGAAGCTTTCTTT. This codes for CASSYSKTASTEAFF.

The V call is TRBV27, the J call TRBJ2-1; TRBD2 matches at 7 bases. The CDR3 is 14 residues long. Germline V lookup: CDR1 MNHEY, CDR2 SMNVEV (reference sequence). The trim removed 1 base at V and 6 bases at J, leaving 3 bases unmatched. The CDR3 bases are TGTGCCAGCAGTTTATTCAGCGGGGCCAATGAGCAGTTCTTC. Translating it yields CASSLFSGANEQFF.

The CDR3 spells CASSLSVNTEAFF. The CDR3 region has the DNA TGTGCCAGCAGCTTATCGGTGAACACTGAAGCTTTCTTT. This chain links TRBV7-3 with TRBJ1-1; D ambiguous. From germline, CDR1 is SGHTA and CDR2 FQGTGA. This CDR3 is built from 13 residues. Trimming took off 2 bases at V and 0 bases at J, with 4 bases between the two ends.

This clone was picked up one time. This chain links TRBV10-1 with TRBJ2-7, with D perhaps matching TRBD2 (5 bases). The CDR3 spans 12 residues. With 11 bases removed from V and 4 bases from J, the gap between germline ends came to 15 bases. In germline, CDR1 is WNHNN, CDR2 SYGVQD (reference sequence). CDR3 sequence reads: CADDRELYEQYF. In DNA form, the CDR3 reads TGCGCCGACGACCGGGAACTATACGAGCAGTACTTC.

The V call is TRBV5-4, the J call TRBJ2-7; maybe TRBD1 (6 bases). V shed 1 base and J shed 6 bases, with 8 bases lying between them. Per germline, CDR1 SGHNT and CDR2 YYREEE (reference sequence). The CDR3 is made up of 12 amino acids. CDR3 nucleotides: TGTGCCAGCAGCTTGATAGGGGGCGAGCAGTACTTC. Translating it yields CASSLIGGEQYF.

V and J are TRBV7-3 and TRBJ1-1; weak D call: TRBD1 (6 bases). CDR3 length: 13 residues. CDR1 and CDR2 (germline): SGHTA, FQGTGA. V was cut by 6 bases and J by 5 bases, with 13 bases left in between. CDR3 residues: CASRYARGTEAFF. DNA of the CDR3: TGTGCCAGCAGGTACGCAAGGGGGACTGAAGCTTTCTTT.

The CDR3 DNA reads TGTGCCAGTAGTACACCGGGACAGGGGGAGGAAAAACTGTTTTTT. This encodes CASSTPGQGEEKLFF. The chain joins TRBV19 to TRBJ1-4; 11 bases are a match to TRBD1. Trimming took 4 bases from V and 8 from J; bases not matched to a gene: 6. This CDR3 contains 15 residues. Germline values: CDR1 LNHDA, CDR2 SQIVND (reference sequence).

This chain links TRBV11-3 with TRBJ2-2, with D perhaps matching TRBD1 (5 bases). The CDR3 has 15 residues. Germline V gives CDR1 SGHNT, CDR2 YENEEA. Deletions cut 1 base from V and 2 bases from J, with 8 bases between. As DNA, the CDR3 is TGTGCCAGCAGCTTAGGGCAGGGCAACACCGGGGAGCTGTTTTTT. It yields the protein CASSLGQGNTGELFF.

V and J are TRBV28 and TRBJ1-6; D is unclear. Germline V gene data show CDR1 as MDHEN and CDR2 as SYDVKM. The CDR3 spans 12 residues. Trimming left V 11 bases short and J 7 bases short, with 12 bases between. The CDR3 DNA reads TGTGCCTCGGGAGAGGGAAATTCACCCCTCCACTTT. It yields the protein CASGEGNSPLHF.

The rearrangement uses TRBV19 and TRBJ1-2; weak D call: TRBD1 (6 bases). Germline-derived CDR1 and CDR2 are LNHDA and SQIVND (reference sequence). This CDR3 spans 14 amino acids. V was pared by 5 bases and J by 4 bases, with 14 bases between. The CDR3 sequence is CASSPQGFSYGYTF. The CDR3 DNA reads TGTGCCAGTAGTCCGCAGGGGTTTTCCTATGGCTACACCTTC.

V is TRBV10-3 and J is TRBJ1-1; weak D call: TRBD1 (6 bases). Between the trimmed V and J ends, which lost 1 base and 10 bases, there was a span of 13 bases. The CDR3 runs to 13 residues. Looked up from germline, CDR1 is ENHRY and CDR2 is SYGVKD. The CDR3 reads CAISELTGIRAFF. CDR3 coding DNA: TGTGCCATCAGTGAGTTGACAGGCATCAGAGCTTTCTTT.

The gene calls are TRBV15 and TRBJ1-1; TRBD1 aligns across 7 bases. The ends lost 1 base at V and 11 bases at J; junction bases unmatched: 4. CDR1 LNHNV and CDR2 YYDKDF come from the germline V gene (reference sequence). The CDR3 length is 12 residues. In DNA form, the CDR3 reads TGTGCCACCAGCAGAGCAGGGGGGTGGGCTTTCTTT. Translation: CATSRAGGWAFF.

This clone was counted a single time. Relative to the germline gene, one junction end is altered; a read error may explain this. The chain employs TRBV6-5 and TRBJ2-3; a possible D gene is TRBD1 (5 bases). Germline-derived CDR1 and CDR2 are MNHEY and SVGAGI. The CDR3 sequence is 15 residues long. CDR3 DNA: TGTGCCAGCAGTTACACCGGGTGGGGCACAGATGCGCAGTATTTT. Protein sequence: CASSYTGWGTDAQYF.

This clone is medium-sized (0.01 to 0.1%) in the sample. The V gene is TRBV7-6, the J gene TRBJ2-3, with TRBD2 identical over 10 bases. The CDR3 loop spans 14 amino acids. Germline CDR1 SGHVS, CDR2 FNYEAQ. With V trimmed by 5 bases and J by 6 bases, 5 bases remained unmatched. The CDR3 loop is CASSVLTSGDTQYF. The CDR3 coding sequence is TGTGCCAGCAGCGTTCTGACTAGCGGGGATACGCAGTATTTT.

The chain links TRBV7-3 to TRBJ1-1; perhaps TRBD1 as D (6 bases). The germline V gene has CDR1 SGHTA and CDR2 FQGTGA. The CDR3 runs 15 residues. V was clipped by 2 bases and J by 6 bases, with 16 bases between them. The CDR3 loop is CASSLDSDSWAEAFF. CDR3 bases: TGTGCCAGCAGCTTAGACTCGGACAGTTGGGCTGAAGCTTTCTTT.

The rearrangement joins TRBV6-5 to TRBJ2-7, with unresolved D. Trimming stripped 7 bases from V and 0 bases from J, with 10 bases between. CDR3 size: 13 residues. Germline CDR1 reads MNHEY; CDR2 reads SVGAGI. The CDR3 DNA is TGTGCCAGCATGAGAATTGGCTCCTACGAGCAGTACTTC. Translated: CASMRIGSYEQYF.

CDR3 in amino acids: CASSRGTSGANGELFF. CDR3 nucleotides: TGCGCCAGCAGCCGCGGGACTAGCGGGGCCAACGGGGAGCTGTTTTTT. The chain is built from TRBV5-1 and TRBJ2-2, with 13 bases identical to TRBD2. V gave up 4 bases and J gave up 7 bases; unmatched junction bases: 7. This CDR3 has 16 residues. Germline-derived CDR1 and CDR2 are SGHRS and YFSETQ.

This chain uses TRBV19 with TRBJ2-1; the D is unclear. The germline V gene has CDR1 LNHDA and CDR2 SQIVND (reference sequence). The CDR3 runs 11 residues. Trimming stripped 2 bases from V and 9 bases from J, with 5 bases between. CDR3 sequence reads: CASSISGEQFF. Written as DNA, the CDR3 is TGTGCCAGTAGTATATCAGGTGAGCAGTTCTTC.

CDR3 sequence reads: CASSLWQSEKLFF. DNA for the CDR3: TGTGCCAGCAGCTTGTGGCAGTCAGAAAAACTGTTTTTT. This chain joins TRBV7-9 and TRBJ1-4, with D unresolved. Germline CDR1 is SEHNR and CDR2 is FQNEAQ (reference sequence). The CDR3 sequence is 13 residues long. V lost 3 bases to trimming and J lost 8 bases, with 10 bases between them. The full variable domain, completed using reference TRBV7-9 and TRBJ1-4, is DTGVSQNPRHKITKRGQNVTFRCDPISEHNRLYWYRQTLGQGPEFLTYFQNEAQLEKSRLLSDRFSAERPKGSFSTLEIQRTEQGDSAMYLCASSLWQSEKLFFGSGTQLSVL.

The chain employs TRBV11-2 and TRBJ2-6, with TRBD2 identical over 14 bases. CDR1 is SGHAT and CDR2 is FQNNGV in the germline V gene. This CDR3 is 18 amino acids long. Trimming at V came to 5 bases and at J to 1 base, leaving 4 bases not matched to a gene. The CDR3 sequence: CASSLRTSGGSGANVLTF. The CDR3 DNA follows: TGTGCCAGCAGCCTACGGACTAGCGGGGGGTCTGGGGCCAACGTCCTGACTTTC.

The V gene is TRBV30, the J gene TRBJ2-7; TRBD2 is a possible D gene (5 bases). Looked up from germline, CDR1 is GTSNPN and CDR2 is SVGIG (reference sequence). V lost 2 bases to trimming and J lost 3 bases, with 20 bases between them. The CDR3 is 16 residues long. CDR3 sequence (DNA): TGTGCCTGGAGTACCCCCGGAGGTGCGCGGAACTACGAGCAGTACTTC. This gives the protein CAWSTPGGARNYEQYF.

This clone was detected a few times. The J gene is TRBJ1-1, the V gene TRBV6-6; TRBD1 matches at 9 bases. The CDR3 extends over 12 amino acids. Trimming removed 6 bases from V and 11 bases from J; junction bases left unmatched: 7. In germline, CDR1 is MNHNY, CDR2 SVGAGI (reference sequence). The CDR3 nucleotides are TGTGCCAGCAGCACACAGGGGGCTCAGGCTTTCTTT. It encodes CASSTQGAQAFF.

V and J are TRBV9 and TRBJ2-3; 12 nucleotides line up with TRBD2. V dropped 3 bases and J dropped 1; count of bases not matched to a gene: 6. The germline V gene encodes CDR1 SGDLS and CDR2 YYNGEE. The CDR3 totals 17 residues. In nucleotides, the CDR3 is TGTGCCAGCAGCGGGTCCCGGACTAGCGGGGGCACAGATACGCAGTATTTT. As protein: CASSGSRTSGGTDTQYF. The variable domain in full, with the rest retrieved from reference TRBV9 and TRBJ2-3, is DSGVTQTPKHLITATGQRVTLRCSPRSGDLSVYWYQQSLDQGLQFLIQYYNGEERAKGNILERFSAQQFPDLHSELNLSSLELGDSALYFCASSGSRTSGGTDTQYFGPGTRLTVL.

V and J are TRBV7-2 and TRBJ2-1, with TRBD2 matching over 9 bases. J lost 14 bases, V lost 1 base, and 3 bases had no gene match. Germline V gene sequence: CDR1 SGHTA, CDR2 FQGNSA. The CDR3 extends over 12 amino acids. CDR3 sequence (DNA): TGTGCCAGCAGCTTAGTTAGCGGGGGTGAGTTCTTC. It translates to CASSLVSGGEFF.